One and the same sample provided the 28 T cell receptor beta chains below, sequenced in a study of shared clonotypes between healthy human individuals. Some clones are missing from TCRdb's copy, which holds only in-frame ones; the method was immunoSEQ multiplex PCR. The sample comprises approximately 510,000 clones, around 74% of which are singletons, and approximately 13% rests with the top ten. The sample was PBMCs. These TCRs come from a woman between 40 and 50 years old in good health. Some clones in this sample may be carry-over from other donors' samples.

J is TRBJ2-1 and V is TRBV19; the match to TRBD2 covers 9 bases. V lost 4 bases and J lost 15; bases outside the gene matches: 7. Germline lookup yields CDR1 LNHDA and CDR2 SQIVND (reference sequence). The CDR3 is made up of 12 amino acids. Written as DNA, the CDR3 is TGTGCCAGTAGTACATTTAGCGGGAGTACGTTCTTC. Translated, it gives CASSTFSGSTFF. The full variable domain, completed using reference TRBV19 and TRBJ2-1, is DGGITQSPKYLFRKEGQNVTLSCEQNLNHDAMYWYRQDPGQGLRLIYYSQIVNDFQKGDIAEGYSVSREKKESFPLTVTSAQKNPTAFYLCASSTFSGSTFFGPGTRLTVL.

In regard to this clone: At one of its ends the junction is not consistent with the germline gene, which may arise from a read error. The chain combines TRBV7-7 with TRBJ2-1; D gene unclear. The CDR3 is 15 residues long. Germline V CDR1 and CDR2: SSHAT, FNYEAQ (reference sequence). The CDR3 here is CASSLGDPNYNEQFF. For the CDR3, the DNA is TGTGCTAGCAGCTTAGGCGACCCCAATTACAATGAGCAGTTCTTC.

This clone appeared once. In nucleotides, the CDR3 is TGTGCCAGCAGTTCCCTCCAGACTAGCGGTAACGGGGAGCTGTTTTTT. It specifies CASSSLQTSGNGELFF. The chain employs TRBV28 and TRBJ2-2, with TRBD2 matching 9 bases. Germline lookup yields CDR1 MDHEN and CDR2 SYDVKM. CDR3 length: 16 residues. V shed 4 bases, J shed 7 bases, and the junction held 10 bases outside the gene matches. Looking up the rest from reference TRBV28 and TRBJ2-2 gives the full variable domain: DVKVTQSSRYLVKRTGEKVFLECVQDMDHENMFWYRQDPGLGLRLIYFSYDVKMKEKGDIPEGYSVSREKKERFSLILESASTNQTSMYLCASSSLQTSGNGELFFGEGSRLTVL.

The gene calls are TRBV27 and TRBJ1-2; D is unclear. V was trimmed by 6 bases and J by 0 bases, leaving 14 bases between them. The CDR3 spans 15 residues. Germline assignment: CDR1 MNHEY and CDR2 SMNVEV (reference sequence). The CDR3 sequence: CASSRTGGANYGYTF. CDR3 DNA: TGTGCCAGCAGCCGTACTGGTGGAGCTAACTATGGCTACACCTTC.

This chain connects TRBV9 to TRBJ1-2; TRBD1 matches 8 bases. Germline lookup yields CDR1 SGDLS and CDR2 YYNGEE. The CDR3 is made up of 14 amino acids. Unmatched junction bases numbered 2, after V lost 0 bases and J lost 4 bases. The CDR3, as DNA: TGTGCCAGCAGCGTAGGAGGGACAGGCTATGGCTACACCTTC. Protein: CASSVGGTGYGYTF.

The chain employs TRBV28 and TRBJ1-3; 9 bases align to TRBD1. V lost 6 bases to trimming and J lost 6 bases; unmatched junction nucleotides: 3. Germline V lookup: CDR1 MDHEN, CDR2 SYDVKM. The CDR3 extends over 13 amino acids. This CDR3 is CASRDRGTNTIYF. In DNA, the CDR3 is TGTGCCAGCAGAGACAGGGGGACAAACACCATATATTTT.

The chain links TRBV18 to TRBJ1-1; 7 positions agree with TRBD1. CDR1 and CDR2 from the germline V gene are KGHSH and LQKENI. This CDR3 is built from 12 residues. Trimming at V came to 6 bases and at J to 7 bases, leaving 5 bases not matched to a gene. CDR3 protein: CASSAGGDEAFF. The CDR3 DNA is TGTGCCAGCTCCGCAGGGGGGGATGAAGCTTTCTTT.

The chain joins TRBV10-3 to TRBJ1-3, with 12 bases aligning to TRBD1. V lost 11 bases, J lost 2 bases, and 13 bases stayed unmatched. The CDR3 contains 17 residues. CDR1 and CDR2 (germline): ENHRY, SYGVKD. The DNA for the CDR3 is TGTGCCGCCTCCGGGACAGGGGGCTCCCCTGCTGGAAACACCATATATTTT. Protein: CAASGTGGSPAGNTIYF.

This chain joins TRBV7-3 and TRBJ2-5; 7 bases are a match to TRBD1. V was clipped by 6 bases and J by 5 bases; unmatched bases: 12. Per germline, CDR1 SGHTA and CDR2 FQGTGA. The CDR3 runs to 15 residues. The CDR3 protein is CASRFGTAVGETQYF. CDR3 DNA sequence: TGTGCCAGCAGATTCGGGACAGCTGTCGGGGAGACCCAGTACTTC.

J is TRBJ2-7 and V is TRBV6-1; a possible D gene is TRBD1 (5 bases). Looked up from germline, CDR1 is MNHNS and CDR2 is SASEGT. This CDR3 has 14 residues. Trimming left V 2 bases short and J 6 bases short, with 14 bases between. The CDR3 sequence: CASSERGSLAEQYF. CDR3 DNA sequence: TGTGCCAGCAGTGAAAGGGGCTCTCTTGCCGAGCAGTACTTC.

As for this clone: This may come from a read error, since a much larger clone is one base off. The chain links TRBV7-2 to TRBJ1-5; 7 nucleotides line up with TRBD1. Germline assignment: CDR1 SGHTA and CDR2 FQGNSA. CDR3 length: 14 amino acids. V gave up 1 base and J gave up 6 bases; unmatched junction bases: 3. The CDR3 loop reads CASSLGGGGQPQHF. The CDR3 DNA follows: TGTGCCAGCAGCTTAGGAGGGGGCGGTCAGCCCCAGCATTTT.

The V gene is TRBV6-1, the J gene TRBJ1-1; the D gene is possibly TRBD1 (5 bases). The germline CDR1 and CDR2 sequences are MNHNS and SASEGT. Trimming removed 7 bases at V and 1 base at J, with 10 bases between. The CDR3 loop spans 13 amino acids. CDR3 in DNA: TGTGCCAGCATCCAGGGACGGAACACTGAAGCTTTCTTT. Amino acids: CASIQGRNTEAFF.

This clone was recorded only once. The gene calls are TRBV4-3 and TRBJ2-3; D unclear. Trimming cost V 1 base and J 4 bases, with 6 bases left between them. Germline V gene data show CDR1 as LGHNA and CDR2 as YSLEER. The CDR3 spans 13 residues. The CDR3: CASSQGLADTQYF. The CDR3 region has the DNA TGCGCCAGCAGCCAAGGTTTAGCAGATACGCAGTATTTT.

This chain links TRBV2 with TRBJ1-5; maybe TRBD1 (6 bases). This CDR3 has 16 residues. The germline gives CDR1 SNHLY, CDR2 FYNNEI. V was shortened by 1 base and J by 2 bases, with 12 bases between the two germline ends. In DNA, the CDR3 is TGTGCCAGCAGTGAAGGCAGGGGTAATCGCAATCAGCCCCAGCATTTT. This translates into CASSEGRGNRNQPQHF.

This chain connects TRBV27 to TRBJ2-3; 7 bases are a match to TRBD2. The CDR3 extends over 14 amino acids. V trimming: 6 bases; J trimming: 2 bases; junction bases outside the gene matches: 5. Germline CDR1 reads MNHEY; CDR2 reads SMNVEV (reference sequence). CDR3 region: CASSPAGTTDTQYF. The CDR3 DNA sequence: TGTGCCAGCAGCCCAGCGGGGACCACAGATACGCAGTATTTT.

This clone was counted once. Other DNA sequences from this sample encode an identical CDR3 as well. The chain couples TRBV6-5 to TRBJ1-1; D remains unclear. The CDR3 consists of 13 residues. Germline loops: CDR1 MNHEY, CDR2 SVGAGI. V lost 3 bases to trimming and J lost 0 bases, with 5 bases between them. The CDR3 loop is CASSYDLNTEAFF. The CDR3 DNA reads TGTGCCAGCAGTTATGATTTGAACACTGAAGCTTTCTTT.

The chain links TRBV27 to TRBJ2-7; 10 bases map to TRBD1. CDR3 length equals 15 residues. With V trimmed by 2 bases and J by 9 bases, 10 bases remained unmatched. Germline CDR1 and CDR2: MNHEY and SMNVEV (reference sequence). CDR3 region: CASSLEGQGDAGQYF. CDR3 DNA: TGTGCCAGCAGTTTAGAAGGACAGGGGGACGCGGGGCAGTACTTC.

This chain uses TRBV7-8 with TRBJ1-2; D ambiguous. Deletions cut 5 bases from V and 8 bases from J, with 18 bases between. This CDR3 has 14 amino acids. Germline V gives CDR1 SGHVS, CDR2 FQNEAQ. The CDR3 loop is CASSQVGRERGYTF. CDR3 in DNA: TGTGCCAGCAGCCAAGTGGGGAGGGAAAGAGGCTACACCTTC. The entire variable domain, with the rest obtained from reference TRBV7-8 and TRBJ1-2, is as follows: GAGVSQSPRYKVAKRGQDVALRCDPISGHVSLFWYQQALGQGPEFLTYFQNEAQLDKSGLPSDRFFAERPEGSVSTLKIQRTQQEDSAVYLCASSQVGRERGYTFGSGTRLTVV.

About this clone itself: The sample carries other DNA sequences with the same CDR3. This sequence joins TRBV18 and TRBJ1-1; D not resolved. The V end was cut by 0 bases, the J end by 0 bases, with 8 bases between. The length of the CDR3 is 15 residues. The germline gives CDR1 KGHSH, CDR2 LQKENI. CDR3 protein: CASSPPNSMNTEAFF. The DNA for the CDR3 is TGTGCCAGCTCACCACCCAACAGCATGAACACTGAAGCTTTCTTT.

This chain joins TRBV7-9 and TRBJ2-1; 10 bases match TRBD1. Germline loops: CDR1 SEHNR, CDR2 FQNEAQ (reference sequence). The CDR3 has 15 amino acids. V lost 3 bases and J lost 8; bases outside the gene matches: 7. DNA for the CDR3: TGTGCCAGCAGCTTCCGGACAGGGGGAAGGGATGAGCAGTTCTTC. It translates to CASSFRTGGRDEQFF.

The chain links TRBV6-5 to TRBJ1-3, with 7 bases that match TRBD1. Trimming took 0 bases from V and 2 from J; bases not matched to a gene: 1. Germline V gene sequence: CDR1 MNHEY, CDR2 SVGAGI. The CDR3 is made up of 15 amino acids. DNA of the CDR3: TGTGCCAGCAGTTACTCAGACAGGGCTGGAAACACCATATATTTT. It is translated as CASSYSDRAGNTIYF.

The rearrangement joins TRBV9 to TRBJ2-7; TRBD2 is a possible D gene (5 bases). Trimming took off 3 bases at V and 8 bases at J, with 15 bases between the two ends. This CDR3 spans 13 amino acids. Germline V lookup: CDR1 SGDLS, CDR2 YYNGEE. CDR3 protein: CASSAPSSEKQYF. CDR3 DNA sequence: TGTGCCAGCAGCGCCCCGAGTAGCGAGAAGCAGTACTTC.

CDR3 sequence reads: CSVQKGVMNTEAFF. The DNA for the CDR3 is TGCAGCGTTCAAAAAGGGGTCATGAACACTGAAGCTTTCTTT. This chain links TRBV29-1 with TRBJ1-1, with D possibly matching TRBD1 (5 bases). Germline loops: CDR1 SQVTM, CDR2 ANQGSEA. The V gene lost 5 bases and the J gene lost 0 bases, with 13 bases spanning the gap. This CDR3 contains 14 residues.

The chain uses TRBV5-1 and TRBJ2-7, with D perhaps matching TRBD1 (5 bases). CDR1 is SGHRS and CDR2 is YFSETQ in the germline V gene. The length of the CDR3 is 16 residues. The germline V and J ends were trimmed by 0 bases and 2 bases, with 15 bases remaining between them. The CDR3 is CASSLGHDRPTYEQYF. DNA for the CDR3: TGCGCCAGCAGCTTGGGCCACGACAGACCAACCTACGAGCAGTACTTC.

The CDR3 loop is CASSPLASGYNEQFF. The CDR3, as DNA: TGTGCCAGCAGCCCATTGGCTAGCGGATACAATGAGCAGTTCTTC. The chain uses TRBV7-3 and TRBJ2-1, with 7 bases identical to TRBD2. The V and J ends lost 5 bases and 4 bases, in that order; junction bases with no gene match: 8. Germline CDR1 and CDR2: SGHTA and FQGTGA. This CDR3 has 15 residues.

This clone has at least ten counts. This chain links TRBV7-9 with TRBJ1-1; a weak D match, TRBD1 (5 bases). The CDR3 length is 14 residues. Germline V gene sequence: CDR1 SEHNR, CDR2 FQNEAQ (reference sequence). The V gene lost 5 bases and the J gene lost 6 bases, with 16 bases spanning the gap. The CDR3 here is CASSESGQGAEAFF. Here the CDR3 DNA reads TGTGCCAGCAGCGAATCCGGGCAGGGCGCTGAAGCTTTCTTT.

The genes are TRBV28 and TRBJ2-7, with TRBD1 as a possible D gene (5 bases). The CDR3 extends over 14 amino acids. V lost 7 bases and J lost 3, with 16 bases in between. Germline CDR1 MDHEN, CDR2 SYDVKM. CDR3 DNA: TGTGCCAGCACCCCCCGGACAACCAACTACGAGCAGTACTTC. This gives the protein CASTPRTTNYEQYF.

The chain links TRBV28 to TRBJ2-6; possible D gene TRBD1, 6 bases. The CDR3 is 19 amino acids. V shed 8 bases and J shed 2 bases, with 25 bases lying between them. CDR1 and CDR2 (germline): MDHEN, SYDVKM. CDR3 DNA: TGTGCCAGCGGGGCCTGGGCAGGGGCCCCCGGGGCTGGGGCCAACGTCCTGACTTTC. Its protein is CASGAWAGAPGAGANVLTF. The whole variable domain, filled in from reference TRBV28 and TRBJ2-6, reads DVKVTQSSRYLVKRTGEKVFLECVQDMDHENMFWYRQDPGLGLRLIYFSYDVKMKEKGDIPEGYSVSREKKERFSLILESASTNQTSMYLCASGAWAGAPGAGANVLTFGAGSRLTVL.